Each of the 22 T cell receptor beta chains below was sequenced from the same sample in a study of blood T cell repertoires in COVID-19. Sequencing used immunoSEQ multiplex PCR; TCRdb keeps in-frame clones, though not all of them. The table shows roughly 250,000 clones, with 70% to 90% occurring only once. Material for sequencing was peripheral blood. The receptor set was obtained from a woman between 40 and 50 years old who had recovered from COVID-19.

The chain uses TRBV5-1 and TRBJ2-1, with 12 bases identical to TRBD2. Germline-derived CDR1 and CDR2 are SGHRS and YFSETQ. There are 19 residues in the CDR3. V lost 0 bases and J lost 8; bases outside the gene matches: 15. Written as DNA, the CDR3 is TGCGCCAGCAGCTTGGGGGCCCCTGGATCTAGCGGGAGGGCCGATGAGCAGTTCTTC. It codes for CASSLGAPGSSGRADEQFF.

The chain links TRBV5-4 to TRBJ2-1, with D possibly TRBD2 on 6 matching bases. Trimming removed 0 bases at V and 2 bases at J, with 6 bases between. Germline V gene data show CDR1 as SGHNT and CDR2 as YYREEE (reference sequence). The CDR3 totals 14 residues. The CDR3 sequence is CASSLGLAYNEQFF. The CDR3 bases are TGTGCCAGCAGCTTGGGACTAGCCTACAATGAGCAGTTCTTC.

The chain employs TRBV9 and TRBJ2-1, with 11 bases identical to TRBD2. Germline V gene lookup returns CDR1 SGDLS and CDR2 YYNGEE. V was clipped by 0 bases and J by 8 bases; unmatched bases: 4. The CDR3 length is 15 residues. CDR3 amino acids: CASSVAASGGHEQFF. In nucleotides, the CDR3 is TGTGCCAGCAGCGTAGCGGCTAGCGGGGGGCATGAGCAGTTCTTC.

The J gene is TRBJ2-7, the V gene TRBV5-1, with 7 bases that match TRBD1. J lost 3 bases, V lost 3 bases, and 6 bases had no gene match. The CDR3 covers 14 residues. Germline V CDR1 and CDR2: SGHRS, YFSETQ. CDR3 loop: CASSSIQGNYEQYF. The CDR3 bases are TGCGCCAGCAGCTCGATACAGGGGAACTACGAGCAGTACTTC.

As DNA, the CDR3 is TGTGCCATCAAGGCTAGCGGTAGCACAGATACGCAGTATTTT. Protein product: CAIKASGSTDTQYF. The chain carries TRBV10-3 and TRBJ2-3; 7 nucleotides align to TRBD2. The V gene end was trimmed by 7 bases and the J gene end by 0 bases; junction bases not matched to a gene: 4. Germline loops: CDR1 ENHRY, CDR2 SYGVKD. The CDR3 covers 14 residues.

This chain joins TRBV6-5 and TRBJ1-1, with D tentatively TRBD1 (6 bases). Germline V CDR1 and CDR2: MNHEY, SVGAGI. V was pared by 7 bases and J by 1 base, with 13 bases between. This CDR3 has 14 amino acids. The CDR3 is CASMGLGGNTEAFF. The CDR3 nucleotides read TGTGCCAGCATGGGTTTAGGGGGGAACACTGAAGCTTTCTTT.

This chain uses TRBV9 with TRBJ2-5; 9 nucleotides agree with TRBD2. The CDR3 runs 17 residues. Trimming at V came to 4 bases and at J to 5 bases, leaving 15 bases not matched to a gene. Germline CDR1 and CDR2: SGDLS and YYNGEE. The CDR3 is CASSPMTMAGGWETQYF. DNA for the CDR3: TGTGCCAGCAGCCCCATGACTATGGCGGGAGGGTGGGAGACCCAGTACTTC. The complete variable domain, with remaining parts taken from reference TRBV9 and TRBJ2-5, reads DSGVTQTPKHLITATGQRVTLRCSPRSGDLSVYWYQQSLDQGLQFLIQYYNGEERAKGNILERFSAQQFPDLHSELNLSSLELGDSALYFCASSPMTMAGGWETQYFGPGTRLLVL.

This clone was detected many times. The sample holds other DNA sequences that translate to the same CDR3. This chain connects TRBV29-1 to TRBJ1-2; unclear D gene. The CDR3 spans 11 residues. Germline V gene data show CDR1 as SQVTM and CDR2 as ANQGSEA. Trimming took off 7 bases at V and 4 bases at J, with 10 bases between the two ends. The CDR3 protein is CSADRGYGYTF. As DNA, the CDR3 is TGCAGCGCCGATCGGGGCTATGGCTACACCTTC.

For the CDR3, the DNA is TGTGCCAGCCACGCCAGCTCCTACAATGAGCAGTTCTTC. This sequence encodes CASHASSYNEQFF. The chain couples TRBV28 to TRBJ2-1; no definite D call. The CDR3 is 13 amino acids. Trimming took 8 bases from V and 0 from J, leaving 8 bases between them. CDR1 is MDHEN and CDR2 is SYDVKM in the germline V gene.

V is TRBV27 and J is TRBJ1-2; 7 nucleotides agree with TRBD1. Unmatched junction bases numbered 3, after V lost 4 bases and J lost 4 bases. The CDR3 sequence is 13 residues long. Germline V gives CDR1 MNHEY, CDR2 SMNVEV (reference sequence). The CDR3 here is CASSSGTAYGYTF. The CDR3 bases are TGTGCCAGCAGTTCCGGGACAGCCTATGGCTACACCTTC.

This clone was seen a single time. At the DNA level, this CDR3 is encoded by other sequences in the same sample as well. The V gene is TRBV18, the J gene TRBJ1-1; TRBD1 might be the D (5 bases). CDR1 and CDR2 from the germline V gene are KGHSH and LQKENI. Trimming stripped 3 bases from V and 2 bases from J, with 10 bases between. The CDR3 runs 14 residues. In nucleotides, the CDR3 is TGTGCCAGCTCACCCGGGGGAGGAAACACTGAAGCTTTCTTT. Translated: CASSPGGGNTEAFF.

The chain carries TRBV18 and TRBJ1-1; a weak D match, TRBD1 (6 bases). Trimming cost V 6 bases and J 0 bases, with 11 bases left between them. Germline assignment: CDR1 KGHSH and CDR2 LQKENI. The CDR3 is made up of 14 amino acids. The CDR3 DNA is TGTGCCAGCTCCACAGGGAGTATGAACACTGAAGCTTTCTTT. This codes for CASSTGSMNTEAFF. The full variable domain, its missing parts supplied by reference TRBV18 and TRBJ1-1, is NAGVMQNPRHLVRRRGQEARLRCSPMKGHSHVYWYRQLPEEGLKFMVYLQKENIIDESGMPKERFSAEFPKEGPSILRIQQVVRGDSAAYFCASSTGSMNTEAFFGQGTRLTVV.

The chain has TRBV19 and TRBJ1-1; D perhaps matches TRBD1 (5 bases). Germline V gives CDR1 LNHDA, CDR2 SQIVND (reference sequence). Trimming pared 9 bases from V and 10 bases from J, leaving 15 bases between. This CDR3 is 11 amino acids long. The CDR3 DNA sequence: TGTGCCAGCAGCACCAGGGACTCAGCTTTCTTT. Translating gives CASSTRDSAFF.

V gene TRBV11-2 combines with J gene TRBJ2-7; TRBD2 aligns across 7 bases. CDR3 size: 16 residues. Looked up from germline, CDR1 is SGHAT and CDR2 is FQNNGV. The V gene end was trimmed by 5 bases and the J gene end by 5 bases; junction bases not matched to a gene: 15. For the CDR3, the DNA is TGTGCCAGCAGCCGACCCCCCCGGGAGGACCGCCACGAGCAGTACTTC. It specifies CASSRPPREDRHEQYF.

This clone was found a few times. Here the CDR3 reads CAWSGGTGELFF. The DNA of the CDR3 is TGTGCCTGGTCCGGCGGGACCGGGGAGCTGTTTTTT. V usage is TRBV30 and J usage is TRBJ2-2, with D perhaps TRBD2 (5 bases). Germline assignment: CDR1 GTSNPN and CDR2 SVGIG (reference sequence). The V and J ends lost 5 bases and 5 bases respectively, with 9 bases between them. The CDR3 contains 12 residues.

The J gene is TRBJ1-2, the V gene TRBV24-1; 8 nucleotides line up with TRBD1. The germline V gene has CDR1 KGHDR and CDR2 SFDVKD. The CDR3 has 14 amino acids. J gave up 6 bases and V 0 bases, and 2 bases lay outside the gene matches. The CDR3 DNA reads TGTGCCACCAGTGATTTGCCAGGGGGCGATGGCTACACCTTC. Protein sequence: CATSDLPGGDGYTF.

The chain has TRBV19 and TRBJ2-6; TRBD1 matches 7 bases. J was trimmed by 0 bases and V by 5 bases; bases with no gene match: 7. The CDR3 is 17 amino acids. Germline lookup yields CDR1 LNHDA and CDR2 SQIVND (reference sequence). The CDR3 DNA sequence: TGTGCCAGTAGTTTCGCGACAGGGCTCTCTGGGGCCAACGTCCTGACTTTC. Protein sequence: CASSFATGLSGANVLTF.

The rearrangement uses TRBV5-6 and TRBJ1-3, with D possibly matching TRBD1 (5 bases). CDR1 is SGHDT, CDR2 YYEEEE, per germline. CDR3 length: 14 amino acids. Trimming pared 7 bases from V and 2 bases from J, leaving 13 bases between. The CDR3 here is CASGTLGPGNTIYF. Written as DNA, the CDR3 is TGTGCCAGCGGAACACTGGGGCCTGGAAACACCATATATTTT.

This clone appeared once. The chain employs TRBV5-1 and TRBJ2-3; possibly TRBD1 for D (5 bases). The CDR3 totals 15 residues. Per germline, CDR1 SGHRS and CDR2 YFSETQ. Trimming took off 4 bases at V and 0 bases at J, with 12 bases between the two ends. CDR3 coding DNA: TGCGCCAGCAGCCCCGGACAACCAAGCACAGATACGCAGTATTTT. Protein product: CASSPGQPSTDTQYF. Full variable domain (missing parts from reference TRBV5-1 and TRBJ2-3): KAGVTQTPRYLIKTRGQQVTLSCSPISGHRSVSWYQQTPGQGLQFLFEYFSETQRNKGNFPGRFSGRQFSNSRSEMNVSTLELGDSALYLCASSPGQPSTDTQYFGPGTRLTVL.

This clone has just one count. The junction shows a germline mismatch at one end, possibly a read error. The chain carries TRBV6-2 or TRBV6-3 and TRBJ2-7; D possibly corresponds to TRBD1 (5 bases). The CDR3 runs 12 residues. Germline assignment: CDR1 MNHEY and CDR2 SVGEGT. The CDR3 bases are TGTGCCAGCAGTTACGGGCGCGGACACGCACACTTC. Protein: CASSYGRGHAHF.

CDR3 region: CATSGQGNQPQHF. DNA of the CDR3: TGTGCCACCAGTGGACAGGGCAATCAGCCCCAGCATTTT. The genes are TRBV24-1 and TRBJ1-5; D is perhaps TRBD1 (6 bases). The CDR3 loop spans 13 amino acids. Germline CDR1 KGHDR, CDR2 SFDVKD. Trimming removed 5 bases from V and 2 bases from J, with 6 bases in between.

The chain carries TRBV13 and TRBJ2-1; 7 nucleotides match TRBD2. The CDR3 loop spans 14 amino acids. Germline CDR1 is PRHDT and CDR2 is FYEKMQ (reference sequence). The trim removed 4 bases at V and 7 bases at J, leaving 7 bases unmatched. The CDR3, as DNA: TGTGCCAGCAGCTCCGGGCCCGGGGGGAATGAGCAGTTCTTC. Translating gives CASSSGPGGNEQFF.